In its sample, the clone carrying this TCR beta chain was seen many times. Its antigen is unidentified. CDR3 length equals 16 residues. V gave up 5 bases and J gave up 1 base, with 17 bases separating them. These data belong to a study of human T cells and chemical hapten exposure. Study summary: Patch testing placed 0.01% DPC on the upper back, with readings at 6 days. Study-wide results and caveats: There were significantly more large CDR3 similarity clusters among expanded TCRs than among controls.

Unique molecular identifiers were attached to individual cDNA molecules during library preparation. TCRdb itself ran the RACE reads through MiXCR, one entry per CDR3 protein. The sample lists fewer than 150,000 distinct CDR3 sequences, approximately 13% occurring once. Noted time point: patch test 1, 2 weeks after DPC sensitization. The treatment is: therapeutic diphenylcyclopropenone sensitization with weekly scalp DPC. Non-pregnant alopecia patients aged 18 to 70, suitable for DPC therapy. This receptor was taken from a young man with alopecia areata. Some clones in this sample may be carry-over from other donors' samples. The chain joins TRBV12-3 or TRBV12-4 to TRBJ1-1, with a possible D match to TRBD1 (5 bases). Sequences were derived from whole blood, sampled in connection with sensitization to the hapten diphenylcyclopropenone (DPC). The CDR3 DNA follows: TGTGCCAGCAGTACCGCCCAGGGCATCGCGAACACTGAAGCTTTCTTT. This codes for CASSTAQGIANTEAFF.